This note documents a single T cell receptor beta chain sequence. Its matching antigen is unknown. The sample contains more than one DNA sequence encoding this CDR3. Primers: 60 Vbeta forward and 13 Jbeta reverse. The table came from immunoSEQ multiplex PCR; TCRdb's copy has only in-frame clones and leaves some out. This sample yields under 200,000 clones, of which around 78% are seen a single time; roughly 2% belongs to the top ten. This specimen comes from a study of cytomegalovirus exposure and HLA in healthy donors. Study outcomes and limitations: For presence/absence analyses, sequencing depth was assumed to be roughly uniform across donors. Equally common other TCR beta chains were less clonally expanded than HLA-associated ones, a later analysis found. There were some V segments, including TRBV6-2 and TRBV6-3, excluded as indistinguishable. By a later analysis, the bulk of CMV-associated TCR beta chains appeared HLA-restricted.

CDR1 is KGHSH, CDR2 LQKENI, per germline. This CDR3 spans 17 amino acids. Trimming removed 2 bases from V and 2 bases from J, with 18 bases in between. The V call is TRBV18, the J call TRBJ1-1; weak D call: TRBD1 (6 bases). This TCR was sampled from a man younger than 40 in good health and CMV-seronegative. Sample: PBMCs. This chain's CDR3 is CASSPSLTGVVNTEAFF. The CDR3 DNA follows: TGTGCCAGCTCACCAAGCCTGACAGGAGTGGTAAACACTGAAGCTTTCTTT.